This TCR beta chain originates from a study of blood T cell repertoires in COVID-19. In the study overall: The United States, Italy and Spain supplied acute and convalescent COVID-19 samples. PBMCs, B-cell-depleted T cells, or T cells provided the cDNA or gDNA that made up the material.

In the authors' methods: Amplification with reference gene primers provided the estimates of nucleated cell counts. Clones were sequenced by immunoSEQ multiplex PCR, and TCRdb holds only the in-frame ones, with some missing. The V and J calls and clone size are taken from that table; D and trimming were inferred from the DNA. The sample lists 150,000 to 200,000 clones; 85% to 90% were seen once. The CDR3 is 13 amino acids. Trimming removed 0 bases at V and 9 bases at J, with 11 bases between. Germline CDR1 is LGHDT and CDR2 is YNNKEL (reference sequence). While infection was still active, Seattle patients were enrolled and then followed longitudinally.

This sequence was found in a woman between 65 and 79 years old with COVID-19, enrolled during active disease. The chain has TRBV3-1 (or the pseudogene TRBV3-2) and TRBJ1-1; tentatively, D is TRBD1 (5 bases). The sample was peripheral blood. CDR3 protein: CASSQDWGSQAFF. The CDR3 DNA follows: TGTGCCAGCAGCCAAGATTGGGGCTCCCAAGCTTTCTTT.